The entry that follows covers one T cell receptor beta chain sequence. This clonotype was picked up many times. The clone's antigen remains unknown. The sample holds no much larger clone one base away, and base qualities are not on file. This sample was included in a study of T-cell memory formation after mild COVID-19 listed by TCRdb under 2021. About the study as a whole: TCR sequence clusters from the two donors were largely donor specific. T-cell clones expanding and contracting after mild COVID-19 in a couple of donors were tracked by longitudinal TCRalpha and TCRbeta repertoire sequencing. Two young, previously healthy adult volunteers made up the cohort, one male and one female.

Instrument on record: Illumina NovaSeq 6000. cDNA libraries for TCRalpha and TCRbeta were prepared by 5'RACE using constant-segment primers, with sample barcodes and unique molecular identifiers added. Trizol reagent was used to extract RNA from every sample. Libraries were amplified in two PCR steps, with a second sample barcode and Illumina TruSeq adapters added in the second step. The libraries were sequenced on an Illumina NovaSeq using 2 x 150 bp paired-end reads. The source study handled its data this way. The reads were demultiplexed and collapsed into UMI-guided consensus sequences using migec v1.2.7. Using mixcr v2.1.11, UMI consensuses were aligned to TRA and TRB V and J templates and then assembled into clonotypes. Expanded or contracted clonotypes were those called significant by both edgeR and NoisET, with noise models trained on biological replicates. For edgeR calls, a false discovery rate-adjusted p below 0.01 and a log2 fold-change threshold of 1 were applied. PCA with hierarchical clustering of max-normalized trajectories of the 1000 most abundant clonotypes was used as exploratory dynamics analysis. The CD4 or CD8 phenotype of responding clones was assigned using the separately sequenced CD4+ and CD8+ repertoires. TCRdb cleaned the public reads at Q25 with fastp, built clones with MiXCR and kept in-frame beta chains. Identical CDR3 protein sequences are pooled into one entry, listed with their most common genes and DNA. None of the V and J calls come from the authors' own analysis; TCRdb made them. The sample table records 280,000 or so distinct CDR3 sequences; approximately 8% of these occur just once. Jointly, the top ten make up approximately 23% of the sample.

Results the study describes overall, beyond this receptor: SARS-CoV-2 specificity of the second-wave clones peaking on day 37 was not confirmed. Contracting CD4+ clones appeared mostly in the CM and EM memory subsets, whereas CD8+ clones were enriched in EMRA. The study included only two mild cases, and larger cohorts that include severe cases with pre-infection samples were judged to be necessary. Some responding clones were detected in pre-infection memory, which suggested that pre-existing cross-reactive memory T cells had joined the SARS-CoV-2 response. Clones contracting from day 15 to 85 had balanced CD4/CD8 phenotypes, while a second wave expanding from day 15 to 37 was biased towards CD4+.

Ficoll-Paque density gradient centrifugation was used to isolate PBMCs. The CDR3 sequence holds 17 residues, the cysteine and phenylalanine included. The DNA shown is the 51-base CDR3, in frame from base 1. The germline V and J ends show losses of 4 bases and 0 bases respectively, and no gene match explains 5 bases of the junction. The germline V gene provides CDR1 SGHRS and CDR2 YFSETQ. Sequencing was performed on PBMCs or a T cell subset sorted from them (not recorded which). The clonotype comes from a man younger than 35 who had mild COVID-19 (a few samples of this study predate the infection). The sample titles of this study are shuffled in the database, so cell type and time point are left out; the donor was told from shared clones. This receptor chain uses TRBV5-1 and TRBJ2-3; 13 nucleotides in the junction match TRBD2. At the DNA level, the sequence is TGCGCCAGCAGCCTATCACTAGCGGGGGGGAGCACAGATACGCAGTATTTT. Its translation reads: CASSLSLAGGSTDTQYF.